These 27 T cell receptor beta chains share one sample of origin, sequenced in a study of neurological immune-mediated disorders. MiXCR was run by TCRdb on the 5' RACE reads, yielding one entry per CDR3 protein. The sample shows 53,000 or so distinct CDR3 sequences, 6.5% to 8.5% of them seen only once. Stated time point: longitudinal time-point 3. The sample comprised PBMCs. The receptors here all came from a woman in her forties in good health.

Ten or more counts support this clonotype. This chain connects TRBV5-1 to TRBJ2-6; D unresolved. This CDR3 has 17 residues. The V end lost 0 bases, the J end lost 2 bases, and 12 bases lay between the germline ends. Germline CDR1 reads SGHRS; CDR2 reads YFSETQ. For the CDR3, the DNA is TGCGCCAGCAGCTTGGAAGTCTCGGGTACTGGGGCCAACGTCCTGACTTTC. Its translation is CASSLEVSGTGANVLTF.

The chain joins TRBV9 to TRBJ2-7; TRBD2 matches at 10 bases. Germline V lookup: CDR1 SGDLS, CDR2 YYNGEE. This CDR3 contains 16 residues. V lost 4 bases, J lost 1 base, and 8 bases stayed unmatched. The CDR3 region has the DNA TGTGCCAGCAGCTTCAGGGCTAGCGGGAGATCCTACGAGCAGTACTTC. This translates into CASSFRASGRSYEQYF.

In this sample, this clonotype turned up many times. This chain links TRBV6-2 or TRBV6-3 with TRBJ2-5, with TRBD2 matching 11 bases. Per germline, CDR1 MNHEY and CDR2 SVGEGT. The CDR3 spans 16 residues. Germline trimming cut 6 bases from V and 5 bases from J; bases unmatched to any gene: 11. CDR3 nucleotide sequence: TGTGCCAGCAGAGACCATAGCGGGGGGGCTTGGGAGACCCAGTACTTC. Translating gives CASRDHSGGAWETQYF.

Many counts were recorded for this clonotype. This sequence joins TRBV12-3 or TRBV12-4 and TRBJ1-1; D unresolved. Trimming removed 4 bases from V and 2 bases from J, with 8 bases in between. This CDR3 comprises 13 residues. The CDR3 loop is CASSWQENTEAFF. The CDR3 bases are TGTGCCAGCAGTTGGCAGGAAAACACTGAAGCTTTCTTT.

There are many counts of this clonotype. The rearrangement uses TRBV3-1 and TRBJ2-3, with 8 bases lining up with TRBD2. The CDR3 is 18 residues long. The trim removed 5 bases at V and 5 bases at J, leaving 18 bases unmatched. Germline V lookup: CDR1 LGHDT, CDR2 YNNKEL (reference sequence). Written as DNA, the CDR3 is TGTGCCAGCAGCGACCGACAGAGGAGCGGGGGAAGTTTAGATACGCAGTATTTT. This translates into CASSDRQRSGGSLDTQYF.

This clonotype was seen repeatedly, ten times or more. The chain has TRBV12-3 or TRBV12-4 and TRBJ1-5; 8 bases line up with TRBD1. Trimming took 5 bases from V and 1 from J; bases not matched to a gene: 7. This CDR3 region has 16 residues. DNA for the CDR3: TGTGCCAGCAGTGGCACAGGGGGACGGAGCAATCAGCCCCAGCATTTT. Encoded protein: CASSGTGGRSNQPQHF.

The sample holds many counts of this clonotype. V is TRBV10-1 and J is TRBJ1-5, with 7 positions matching TRBD1. CDR3 length: 15 amino acids. Germline-derived CDR1 and CDR2 are WNHNN and SYGVQD (reference sequence). Trimming cost V 4 bases and J 3 bases; bases outside gene matches: 6. The CDR3 loop reads CASSAGDSFNQPQHF. The CDR3 nucleotides read TGCGCCAGCAGTGCCGGGGACAGTTTCAATCAGCCCCAGCATTTT.

This clonotype was counted ten times or more. The chain uses TRBV10-2 and TRBJ1-2; a possible D gene is TRBD1 (5 bases). Trimming removed 4 bases at V and 6 bases at J, with 6 bases between. CDR3 length equals 11 residues. In germline, CDR1 is WSHSY, CDR2 SAAADI. The CDR3 sequence is CASSGGDGYTF. In DNA form, the CDR3 reads TGCGCCAGCAGTGGAGGGGATGGCTACACCTTC.

This clonotype was seen repeatedly, ten times or more. The rearrangement links TRBV7-2 to TRBJ1-1; D ambiguous. Trimming removed 0 bases from V and 3 bases from J, with 14 bases in between. There are 16 residues in the CDR3. Germline lookup yields CDR1 SGHTA and CDR2 FQGNSA. In DNA form, the CDR3 reads TGTGCCAGCAGCTTAGCTAGGGCCAGCCGTGACACTGAAGCTTTCTTT. This translates into CASSLARASRDTEAFF.

The table lists this clonotype with many counts. The chain combines TRBV20-1 with TRBJ1-2, with 8 bases lining up with TRBD1. V gave up 3 bases and J gave up 6 bases; unmatched junction bases: 9. This CDR3 is 14 amino acids long. Germline loops: CDR1 DFQATT, CDR2 SNEGSKA (reference sequence). The CDR3 loop reads CSASSTGALHGYTF. CDR3 DNA sequence: TGCAGTGCTAGTTCGACAGGGGCGCTTCATGGCTACACCTTC.

This clonotype was detected ten times or more. The chain uses TRBV9 and TRBJ2-3, with D perhaps assigned TRBD1 or TRBD2 (5 bases each). V lost 3 bases and J lost 1, with 27 bases in between. The CDR3 totals 20 residues. Germline V lookup: CDR1 SGDLS, CDR2 YYNGEE. This CDR3 is CASSGLSGLQNNGGTDTQYF. The CDR3 DNA follows: TGTGCCAGCAGCGGATTGTCGGGGCTCCAAAACAATGGGGGCACAGATACGCAGTATTTT.

This clonotype showed up many times. V and J are TRBV5-1 and TRBJ2-3; 8 bases are shared with TRBD2. V lost 1 base, J lost 4 bases, and 5 bases stayed unmatched. The CDR3 contains 15 residues. Per the germline V gene, CDR1 is SGHRS and CDR2 is YFSETQ. CDR3 DNA: TGCGCCAGCAGCTTGAGGCTAGCGGGCGCAGATACGCAGTATTTT. It translates to CASSLRLAGADTQYF. Supplemented by reference TRBV5-1 and TRBJ2-3, the full variable domain reads KAGVTQTPRYLIKTRGQQVTLSCSPISGHRSVSWYQQTPGQGLQFLFEYFSETQRNKGNFPGRFSGRQFSNSRSEMNVSTLELGDSALYLCASSLRLAGADTQYFGPGTRLTVL.

This clonotype was seen repeatedly, ten times or more. The chain combines TRBV18 with TRBJ2-5; TRBD2 matches at 13 bases. Losses at the gene ends were 0 bases for V and 4 bases for J; bases not matched to a gene: 2. This CDR3 spans 16 amino acids. Per germline, CDR1 KGHSH and CDR2 LQKENI. CDR3 amino acids: CASSPPRLAGGETQYF. CDR3 nucleotides: TGTGCCAGCTCACCACCGAGACTAGCGGGAGGAGAGACCCAGTACTTC.

This clonotype was counted at least ten times. V gene TRBV29-1 combines with J gene TRBJ1-2, with TRBD1 identical over 7 bases. V gave up 6 bases and J gave up 4 bases; unmatched junction bases: 14. Germline loops: CDR1 SQVTM, CDR2 ANQGSEA. This CDR3 contains 15 residues. This CDR3 reads CSVLDRSNRGYGYTF. The CDR3 region has the DNA TGCAGCGTCTTGGACAGGTCCAACCGAGGCTATGGCTACACCTTC.

This clonotype was seen ten or more times. The chain carries TRBV6-1 and TRBJ2-7, with TRBD1 identical over 8 bases. Germline V gene lookup returns CDR1 MNHNS and CDR2 SASEGT. Trimming took 2 bases from V and 12 from J; bases not matched to a gene: 6. This CDR3 spans 12 amino acids. The CDR3 region has the DNA TGTGCCAGCAGTGAATCTTTCGGGACAGGGTACTTC. Amino acid sequence: CASSESFGTGYF.

This clonotype was found many times. The CDR3 loop reads CASSGSGTDNYGYTF. Here the CDR3 DNA reads TGCGCCAGCAGCGGATCCGGGACTGATAACTATGGCTACACCTTC. The chain has TRBV5-1 and TRBJ1-2; D is possibly TRBD1 (5 bases). The CDR3 is 15 residues long. The V end was cut by 4 bases, the J end by 1 base, with 14 bases between. Germline V gene sequence: CDR1 SGHRS, CDR2 YFSETQ.

The chain links TRBV5-1 to TRBJ1-1; no clear D gene. This CDR3 contains 14 residues. Trimming took off 0 bases at V and 7 bases at J, with 13 bases between the two ends. Germline-derived CDR1 and CDR2 are SGHRS and YFSETQ. CDR3 coding DNA: TGCGCCAGCAGCTTGGACATAGGAGGGCTTGAAGCTTTCTTT. Its translation: CASSLDIGGLEAFF.

This clonotype showed up many times. The chain combines TRBV5-1 with TRBJ1-1; a weak D match, TRBD1 (5 bases). Trimming removed 4 bases from V and 0 bases from J, with 25 bases in between. Germline V lookup: CDR1 SGHRS, CDR2 YFSETQ. The CDR3 runs to 19 residues. The CDR3 DNA follows: TGCGCCAGCAGCCGGATCTTGGGAGCAGGGAGCCTTATGAACACTGAAGCTTTCTTT. Residues: CASSRILGAGSLMNTEAFF.

This clonotype came up many times. This sequence joins TRBV5-6 and TRBJ2-5; D gene ambiguous. The CDR3 spans 14 residues. Germline CDR1 is SGHDT and CDR2 is YYEEEE. Trimming shortened V by 4 bases and J by 7 bases, and 17 bases separated the two germline ends. As DNA, the CDR3 is TGTGCCAGCAGCCCGGTTTGGGATCCCAGGACCCAGTACTTC. Translation gives CASSPVWDPRTQYF. The full variable domain, completed using reference TRBV5-6 and TRBJ2-5, is DAGVTQSPTHLIKTRGQQVTLRCSPKSGHDTVSWYQQALGQGPQFIFQYYEEEERQRGNFPDRFSGHQFPNYSSELNVNALLLGDSALYLCASSPVWDPRTQYFGPGTRLLVL.

J is TRBJ2-5 and V is TRBV20-1, with 9 bases matching TRBD2. CDR3 length equals 16 residues. V lost 0 bases to trimming and J lost 5 bases; unmatched junction nucleotides: 10. Germline CDR1 reads DFQATT; CDR2 reads SNEGSKA (reference sequence). The CDR3 sequence is CSARDPAGGRLETQYF. Written as DNA, the CDR3 is TGCAGTGCTAGAGATCCAGCGGGGGGCCGGTTGGAGACCCAGTACTTC.

Many counts were recorded for this clonotype. This sequence joins TRBV6-6 and TRBJ1-2, with 7 bases fitting TRBD1. Unmatched junction bases numbered 4, after V lost 2 bases and J lost 1 base. This CDR3 has 15 amino acids. CDR1 is MNHNY and CDR2 is SVGAGI in the germline V gene (reference sequence). CDR3 nucleotide sequence: TGTGCCAGCAGTTACGGACAGGACCTTAACTATGGCTACACCTTC. Its protein is CASSYGQDLNYGYTF.

The sample holds many counts of this clonotype. This chain joins TRBV4-3 and TRBJ1-2; D unresolved. The CDR3 is 15 amino acids. CDR1 and CDR2 from the germline V gene are LGHNA and YSLEER. With 0 bases removed from V and 1 base from J, the gap between germline ends came to 9 bases. In DNA form, the CDR3 reads TGCGCCAGCAGCCAAGATCCCAGGAATAACTATGGCTACACCTTC. As protein: CASSQDPRNNYGYTF.

This clonotype was recorded only once. A much larger clone differs by one base, so this may be a read error. The gene calls are TRBV29-1 and TRBJ1-5; TRBD1 matches at 9 bases. J lost 10 bases, V lost 6 bases, and 10 bases had no gene match. The CDR3 has 13 amino acids. Germline V gene lookup returns CDR1 SQVTM and CDR2 ANQGSEA. The CDR3 region is CSVQQGALHPQHF. CDR3 sequence (DNA): TGCAGCGTCCAACAGGGGGCGCTCCATCCCCAGCATTTT. Complete variable domain (other parts from reference TRBV29-1 and TRBJ1-5): SAVISQKPSRDICQRGTSLTIQCQVDSQVTMMFWYRQQPGQSLTLIATANQGSEATYESGFVIDKFPISRPNLTFSTLTVSNMSPEDSSIYLCSVQQGALHPQHFGDGTRLSIL.

This clonotype was recorded many times. The rearrangement joins TRBV30 to TRBJ2-2, with D perhaps matching TRBD1 (7 bases). The germline gives CDR1 GTSNPN, CDR2 SVGIG (reference sequence). CDR3 length: 13 amino acids. Deletions cut 4 bases from V and 6 bases from J, with 12 bases between. CDR3 nucleotides: TGTGCCTGGAACGTCAGGGGGGCCGGGGAGCTGTTTTTT. It specifies CAWNVRGAGELFF. The entire variable domain, with the rest obtained from reference TRBV30 and TRBJ2-2, is as follows: SQTIHQWPATLVQPVGSPLSLECTVEGTSNPNLYWYRQAAGRGLQLLFYSVGIGQISSEVPQNLSASRPQDRQFILSSKKLLLSDSGFYLCAWNVRGAGELFFGEGSRLTVL.

This sequence joins TRBV7-8 and TRBJ2-5, with D possibly being TRBD1 or TRBD2 (5 bases each). The CDR3 has 15 amino acids. V lost 5 bases, J lost 2 bases, and 15 bases lay in between. Germline values: CDR1 SGHVS, CDR2 FQNEAQ. The CDR3 protein is CASSQGRMSQETQYF. The CDR3 bases are TGTGCCAGCAGCCAGGGACGGATGTCTCAAGAGACCCAGTACTTC.

The chain is built from TRBV25-1 and TRBJ1-2; D is ambiguous. CDR1 MGHDK and CDR2 SYGVNS come from the germline V gene. The CDR3 is made up of 12 amino acids. Deletions cut 0 bases from V and 8 bases from J, with 7 bases between. The CDR3 nucleotides read TGTGCCAGCAGTGAATATGAACGCGGCTACACCTTC. It encodes CASSEYERGYTF.

The table lists this clonotype with many counts. The V call is TRBV12-3 or TRBV12-4, the J call TRBJ2-1, with D maybe TRBD1 (6 bases). This CDR3 spans 18 amino acids. Trimming removed 4 bases at V and 8 bases at J, with 27 bases between. In nucleotides, the CDR3 is TGTGCCAGCAGTTCCCCTGGGGGCCTCCGTAGTTGGGTCGATGAGCAGTTCTTC. The encoded protein is CASSSPGGLRSWVDEQFF.